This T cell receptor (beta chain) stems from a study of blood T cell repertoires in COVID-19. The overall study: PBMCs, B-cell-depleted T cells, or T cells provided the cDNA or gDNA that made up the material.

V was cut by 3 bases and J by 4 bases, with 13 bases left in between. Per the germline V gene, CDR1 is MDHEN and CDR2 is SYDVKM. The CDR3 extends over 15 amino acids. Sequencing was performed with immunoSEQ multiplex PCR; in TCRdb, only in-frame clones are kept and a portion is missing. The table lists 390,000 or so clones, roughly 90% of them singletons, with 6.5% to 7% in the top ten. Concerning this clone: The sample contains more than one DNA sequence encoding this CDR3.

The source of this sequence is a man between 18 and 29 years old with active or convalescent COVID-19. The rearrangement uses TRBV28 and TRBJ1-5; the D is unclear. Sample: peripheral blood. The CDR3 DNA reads TGTGCCAGCAGTTTGTACGGGGTGGGGAATCAGCCCCAGCATTTT. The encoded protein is CASSLYGVGNQPQHF.